A selection of T cell receptor beta chains follows, all from one sample in a study of T cell responses to AZD1222 COVID-19 vaccine. The protocol was immunoSEQ multiplex PCR, while the TCRdb copy is restricted to in-frame clones and leaves out a portion. The repertoire holds approximately 99,000 clones, about 86% seen once, with approximately 3% in the top ten. The source was peripheral blood, collected on day 0 of AZD1222 vaccination. The receptor set was obtained from an adult in good health. Each CDR3 is given without its conserved first and last residue.

V	J	CDR3
TRBV6-4	TRBJ2-5	ASSATGGYGETQY
TRBV6-5	TRBJ2-5	ASMPGLAGRPMY
TRBV27	TRBJ1-5	ASSPGGIHSNQPQH
TRBV6-5	TRBJ1-2	ASSPGTKYGYT
TRBV19	TRBJ1-1	ASSFHRTTEAF
TRBV18	TRBJ2-1	ASSPGKNYNEQF
TRBV6-5	TRBJ1-4	ASSYSGGGTNEKLF
TRBV28	TRBJ1-5	ASSFPGTRQPQH
TRBV9	TRBJ2-7	ASSHRGGSPYEQY
TRBV5-1	TRBJ2-5	ASSFGQGQETQY
TRBV7-2	TRBJ2-4	ASSEGQGVDIQY
TRBV5-1	TRBJ2-7	ASSSVGRGTYEQY
TRBV5-1	TRBJ1-5	ASRPGPGAGGNQPQH
TRBV5-1	TRBJ1-5	ASSWGLSNQPQH
TRBV28	TRBJ2-3	ASSYPLSKSTDTQY
TRBV10-3	TRBJ2-7	AISESGYSYEQY
TRBV19	TRBJ2-7	ASSTGTASYEQY
TRBV30	TRBJ1-1	AWSVRSGVGTEAF
TRBV3-1/TRBV3-2	TRBJ2-1	ASSPGLAGASNEQF